This section outlines one TCR beta chain sequence together with its context. Authors' analysis steps: Amplifying reference gene primers gave estimates of nucleated cell counts. Clones were sequenced by immunoSEQ multiplex PCR, and TCRdb holds only the in-frame ones, with some missing. V and J calls plus clone size are reproduced from that table; the DNA served to infer D and trimming. The sample has approximately 170,000 clones; 79% are singletons. The data were taken from a study of blood T cell repertoires in COVID-19. Study-wide background: Acute and convalescent COVID-19 samples came from the United States, Italy and Spain.

The CDR3 contains 16 residues. Looked up from germline, CDR1 is ENHRY and CDR2 is SYGVKD. V gave up 0 bases and J gave up 9 bases; unmatched junction bases: 9. The clonotype originates from a woman aged 70-85 years in a cohort exposed to, infected with or recovered from COVID-19 (not recorded which). The chain couples TRBV10-3 to TRBJ2-1; 9 nucleotides match TRBD1. Sequenced sample: PBMCs or T cells enriched from blood (not recorded which). CDR3 bases: TGTGCCATCAGTGAGTCCTGGGCCACAGGGGGCGGTGAGCAGTTCTTC. It is translated as CAISESWATGGGEQFF.